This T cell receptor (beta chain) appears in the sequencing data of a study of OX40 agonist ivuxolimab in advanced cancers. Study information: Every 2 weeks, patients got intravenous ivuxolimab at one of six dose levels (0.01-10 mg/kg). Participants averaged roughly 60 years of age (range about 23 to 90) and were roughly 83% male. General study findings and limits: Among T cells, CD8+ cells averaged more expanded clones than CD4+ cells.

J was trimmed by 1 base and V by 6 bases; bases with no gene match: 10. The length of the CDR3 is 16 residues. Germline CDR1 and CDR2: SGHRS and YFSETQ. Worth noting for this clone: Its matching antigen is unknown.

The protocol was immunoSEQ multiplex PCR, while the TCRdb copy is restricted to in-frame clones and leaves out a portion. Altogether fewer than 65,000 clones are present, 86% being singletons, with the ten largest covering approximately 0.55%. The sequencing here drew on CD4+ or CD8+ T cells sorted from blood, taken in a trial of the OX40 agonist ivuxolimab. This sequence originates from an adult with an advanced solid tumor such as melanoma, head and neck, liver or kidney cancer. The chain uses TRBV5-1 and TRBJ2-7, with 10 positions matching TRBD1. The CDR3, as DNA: TGCGCCAGCAAATCAAGGGGGACAGGGGATTCCTACGAGCAGTACTTC. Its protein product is CASKSRGTGDSYEQYF.